What follows is one T cell receptor beta chain and its context. The sample is drawn from a study of blood T cell repertoires in COVID-19. Overall study context: PBMCs, B-cell-depleted T cells, or T cells were the source of the cDNA or gDNA that made up the material.

Germline values: CDR1 DFQATT, CDR2 SNEGSKA (reference sequence). The germline V and J ends were trimmed by 3 bases and 3 bases, with 12 bases remaining between them. There are 14 residues in the CDR3. In the authors' methods: Reference gene primer amplification in the assay estimated nucleated cell counts. The assay was immunoSEQ multiplex PCR, and TCRdb's table has in-frame clones only and misses some. That table gives V, J and clone size, and the DNA gave D and trimming. The sample consists of about 88,000 clones, 70% to 90% of them appearing once. This chain uses TRBV20-1 with TRBJ1-5; D not resolved. The sample was peripheral blood. The clonotype was recovered from an elderly woman with acute or convalescent COVID-19. The CDR3 region has the DNA TGCAGTGCTAGTATTGGTCAGGTCAATCAGCCCCAGCATTTT. Translating gives CSASIGQVNQPQHF.